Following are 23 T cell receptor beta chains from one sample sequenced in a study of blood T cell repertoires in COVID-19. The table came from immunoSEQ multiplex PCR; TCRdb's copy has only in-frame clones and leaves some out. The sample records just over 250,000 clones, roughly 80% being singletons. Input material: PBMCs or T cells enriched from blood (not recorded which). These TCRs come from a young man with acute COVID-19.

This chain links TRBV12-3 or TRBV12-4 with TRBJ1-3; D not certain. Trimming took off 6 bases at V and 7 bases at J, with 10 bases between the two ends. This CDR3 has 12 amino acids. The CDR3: CASRQDGNTIYF. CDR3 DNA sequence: TGTGCCAGCAGACAAGACGGGAACACCATATATTTT.

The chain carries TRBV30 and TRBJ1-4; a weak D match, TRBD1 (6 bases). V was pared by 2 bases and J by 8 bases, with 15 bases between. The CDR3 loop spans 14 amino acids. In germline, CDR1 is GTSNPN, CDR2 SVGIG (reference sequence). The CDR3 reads CAWSRQGSKEKLFF. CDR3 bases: TGTGCCTGGAGTCGTCAGGGGAGTAAAGAAAAACTGTTTTTT.

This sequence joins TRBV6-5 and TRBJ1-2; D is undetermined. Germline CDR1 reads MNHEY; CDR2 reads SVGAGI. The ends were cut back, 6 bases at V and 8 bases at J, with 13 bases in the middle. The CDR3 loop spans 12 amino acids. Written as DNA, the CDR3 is TGTGCCAGCAGCCCCGAGGGCCGAGGCTACACCTTC. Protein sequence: CASSPEGRGYTF.

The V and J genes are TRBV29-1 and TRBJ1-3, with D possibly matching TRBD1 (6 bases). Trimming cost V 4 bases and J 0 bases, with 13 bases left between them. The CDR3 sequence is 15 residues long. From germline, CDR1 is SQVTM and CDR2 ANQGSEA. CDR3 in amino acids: CSVAERDISGNTIYF. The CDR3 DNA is TGCAGCGTTGCCGAACGGGACATCTCTGGAAACACCATATATTTT.

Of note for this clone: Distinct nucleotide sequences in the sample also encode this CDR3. CDR3 sequence reads: CASSLTVYGYTF. In DNA form, the CDR3 reads TGTGCCAGCAGTTTAACAGTATATGGCTACACCTTC. This chain connects TRBV12-3 or TRBV12-4 to TRBJ1-2; D unresolved. The V gene lost 2 bases and the J gene lost 5 bases, with 6 bases spanning the gap. The CDR3 runs to 12 residues.

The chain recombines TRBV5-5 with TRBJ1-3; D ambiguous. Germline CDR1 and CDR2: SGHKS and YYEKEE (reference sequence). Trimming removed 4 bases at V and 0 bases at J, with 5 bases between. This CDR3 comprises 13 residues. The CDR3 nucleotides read TGTGCCAGCAGCCCGGGCTCTGGAAACACCATATATTTT. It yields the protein CASSPGSGNTIYF.

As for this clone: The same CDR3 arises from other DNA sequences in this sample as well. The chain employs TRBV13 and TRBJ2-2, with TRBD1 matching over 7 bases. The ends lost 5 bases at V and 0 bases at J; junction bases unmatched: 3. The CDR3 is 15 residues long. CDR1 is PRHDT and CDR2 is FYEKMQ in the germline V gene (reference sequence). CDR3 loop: CASSRDSSNTGELFF. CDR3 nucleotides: TGTGCCAGCAGCCGGGACAGCTCGAACACCGGGGAGCTGTTTTTT.

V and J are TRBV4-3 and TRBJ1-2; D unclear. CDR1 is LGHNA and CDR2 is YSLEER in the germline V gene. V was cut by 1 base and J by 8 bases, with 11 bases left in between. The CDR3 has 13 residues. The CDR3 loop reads CASSQVGQEGYTF. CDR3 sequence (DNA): TGCGCCAGCAGCCAAGTAGGCCAGGAAGGCTACACCTTC.

The chain's CDR3 is CATSDSTGEAFF. The CDR3 DNA reads TGTGCCACCAGTGATTCCACGGGGGAAGCTTTCTTT. The rearrangement joins TRBV24-1 to TRBJ1-1; D is unresolved. This CDR3 has 12 amino acids. Trimming pared 2 bases from V and 8 bases from J, leaving 8 bases between. In germline, CDR1 is KGHDR, CDR2 SFDVKD.

As DNA, the CDR3 is TGTGCCAGCAGTCTGACAGGGGGCGCGTGGAGCAATCAGCCCCAGCATTTT. It yields the protein CASSLTGGAWSNQPQHF. The chain combines TRBV7-8 with TRBJ1-5, with 10 bases fitting TRBD1. V gave up 6 bases and J gave up 1 base; unmatched junction bases: 9. CDR3 size: 17 residues. CDR1 is SGHVS, CDR2 FQNEAQ, per germline.

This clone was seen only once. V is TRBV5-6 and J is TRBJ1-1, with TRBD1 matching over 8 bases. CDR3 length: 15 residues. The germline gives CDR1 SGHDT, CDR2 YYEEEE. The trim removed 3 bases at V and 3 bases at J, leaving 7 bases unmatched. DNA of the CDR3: TGTGCCAGCAGCTCAGACAGGGGTTTTCACACTGAAGCTTTCTTT. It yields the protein CASSSDRGFHTEAFF.

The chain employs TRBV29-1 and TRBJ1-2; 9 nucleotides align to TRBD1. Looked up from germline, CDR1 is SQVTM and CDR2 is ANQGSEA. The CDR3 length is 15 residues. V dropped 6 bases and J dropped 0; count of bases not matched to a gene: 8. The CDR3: CSVPGTGRANYGYTF. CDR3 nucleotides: TGCAGCGTGCCCGGGACAGGGAGGGCTAACTATGGCTACACCTTC.

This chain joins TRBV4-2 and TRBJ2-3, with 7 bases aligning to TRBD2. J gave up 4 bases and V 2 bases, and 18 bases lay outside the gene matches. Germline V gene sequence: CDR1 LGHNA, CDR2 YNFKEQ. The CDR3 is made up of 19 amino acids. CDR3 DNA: TGTGCCAGCAGCCAAATTCCCGCTAGCGGCCTTTGGGGTGCAGATACGCAGTATTTT. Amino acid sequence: CASSQIPASGLWGADTQYF.

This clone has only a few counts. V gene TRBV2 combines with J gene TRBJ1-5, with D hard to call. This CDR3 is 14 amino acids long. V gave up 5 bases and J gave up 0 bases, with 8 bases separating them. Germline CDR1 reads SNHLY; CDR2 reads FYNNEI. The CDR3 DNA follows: TGTGCCAGCAGTAACGGTCATAGCAATCAGCCCCAGCATTTT. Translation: CASSNGHSNQPQHF.

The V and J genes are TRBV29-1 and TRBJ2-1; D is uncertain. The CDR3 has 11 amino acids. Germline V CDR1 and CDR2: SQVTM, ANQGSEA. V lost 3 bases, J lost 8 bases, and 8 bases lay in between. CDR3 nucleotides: TGCAGCGTTGACCCTCCCTATGAGCAGTTCTTC. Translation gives CSVDPPYEQFF.

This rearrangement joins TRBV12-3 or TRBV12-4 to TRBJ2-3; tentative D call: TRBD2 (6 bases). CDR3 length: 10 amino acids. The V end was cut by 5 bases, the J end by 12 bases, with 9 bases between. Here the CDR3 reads CASSGAGQYF. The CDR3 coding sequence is TGTGCCAGCAGTGGGGCGGGACAGTATTTT.

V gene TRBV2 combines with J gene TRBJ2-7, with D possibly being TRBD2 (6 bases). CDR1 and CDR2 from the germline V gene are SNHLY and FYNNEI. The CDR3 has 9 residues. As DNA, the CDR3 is TGTGCCAGCAGGGGGGACTTCAAGGTC. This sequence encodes CASRGDFKV.

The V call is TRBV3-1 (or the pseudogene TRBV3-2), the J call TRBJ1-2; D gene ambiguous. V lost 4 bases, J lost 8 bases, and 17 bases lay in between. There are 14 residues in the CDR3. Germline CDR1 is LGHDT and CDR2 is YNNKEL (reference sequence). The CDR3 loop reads CASSPTRELDGYTF. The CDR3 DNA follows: TGTGCCAGCAGCCCTACCCGGGAGTTGGACGGCTACACCTTC.

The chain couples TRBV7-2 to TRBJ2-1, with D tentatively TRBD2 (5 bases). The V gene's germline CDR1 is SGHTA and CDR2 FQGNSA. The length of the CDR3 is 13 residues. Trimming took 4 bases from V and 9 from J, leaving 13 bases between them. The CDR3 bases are TGTGCCAGCAGCTCTTTGCGGGTATTTGAGCAGTTCTTC. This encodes CASSSLRVFEQFF.

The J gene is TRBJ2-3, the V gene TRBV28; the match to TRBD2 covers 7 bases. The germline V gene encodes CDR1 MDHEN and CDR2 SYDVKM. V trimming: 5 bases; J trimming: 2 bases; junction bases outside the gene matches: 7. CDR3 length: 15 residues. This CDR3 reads CASSTPGLTTDTQYF. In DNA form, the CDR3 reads TGTGCCAGCAGTACACCGGGACTAACCACAGATACGCAGTATTTT.

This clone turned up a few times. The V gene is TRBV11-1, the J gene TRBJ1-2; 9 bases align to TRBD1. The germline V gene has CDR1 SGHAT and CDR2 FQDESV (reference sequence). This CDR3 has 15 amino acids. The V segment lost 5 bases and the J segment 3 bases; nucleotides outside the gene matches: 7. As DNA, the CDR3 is TGTGCCAGCAGCCCCGGACAGGGGACCCACTATGGCTACACCTTC. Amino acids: CASSPGQGTHYGYTF.

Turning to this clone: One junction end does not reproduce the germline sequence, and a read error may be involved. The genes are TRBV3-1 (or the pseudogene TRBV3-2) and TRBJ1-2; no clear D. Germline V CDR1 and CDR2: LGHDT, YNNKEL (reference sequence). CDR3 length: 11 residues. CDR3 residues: CTSSQLGGYTF. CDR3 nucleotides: TGTACCAGCAGCCAACTCGGTGGCTACACCTTC.

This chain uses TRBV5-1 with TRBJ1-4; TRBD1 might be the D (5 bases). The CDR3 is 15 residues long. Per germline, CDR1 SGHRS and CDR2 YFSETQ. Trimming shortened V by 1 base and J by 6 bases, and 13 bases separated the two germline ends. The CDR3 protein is CASSLSGARDEKLFF. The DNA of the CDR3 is TGCGCCAGCAGCTTGAGTGGGGCGCGAGATGAAAAACTGTTTTTT.